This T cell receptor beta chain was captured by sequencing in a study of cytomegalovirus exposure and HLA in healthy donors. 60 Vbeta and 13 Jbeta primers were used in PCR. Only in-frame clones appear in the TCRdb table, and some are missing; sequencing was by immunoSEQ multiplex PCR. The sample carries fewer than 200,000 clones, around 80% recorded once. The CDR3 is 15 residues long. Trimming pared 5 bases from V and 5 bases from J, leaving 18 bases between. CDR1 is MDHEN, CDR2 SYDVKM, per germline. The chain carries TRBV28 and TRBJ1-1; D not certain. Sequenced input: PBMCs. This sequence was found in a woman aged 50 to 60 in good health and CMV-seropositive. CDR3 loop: CASSPSTRPWTEAFF. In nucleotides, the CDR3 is TGTGCCAGCAGTCCGTCGACACGCCCCTGGACTGAAGCTTTCTTT.